This TCR beta chain was sequenced for a study of cytomegalovirus exposure and HLA in healthy donors (dated by TCRdb to the late 2010s). Context from the whole study: A later analysis indicated that the 90 to 150 validation repertoires were generated on the platform also employed for the 700 or so repertoires of the first cohort. The aim of the study was to test whether cataloging public T cell receptors could identify signatures of past pathogen exposure. Besides the first cohort of roughly 700 subjects, a separate validation cohort made up of 120 different subjects was used. The study combined high-throughput TCR immunosequencing, statistical association of individual TCRs with disease status, and machine learning to predict cytomegalovirus infection status.

The study at large found these results: It was suggested by the authors that the approach could potentially be generalized to other disease states and immunological phenotypes. In both the original and validation cohorts, the classifier was reported to diagnose cytomegalovirus status with high specificity and sensitivity. The validation cohort had no HLA typing available for a later analysis, so co-occurrence within that cohort was assessed over all 120 or so repertoires. A total of some 180 TCR beta chains were listed by the study as associated with cytomegalovirus. Subsequent analysis determined that TCRs grouped into clusters in the first cohort also showed a tendency toward co-occurrence across the approximately 120 validation repertoires, and roughly 94% of cluster scores exceeded 0. A few of the identified cytomegalovirus-associated TCR beta chains were confirmed in vitro to be specific for cytomegalovirus antigens. Most TCR sequences were seen in very few donors, while some public TCRs were found in many individuals.

Ends trimmed: V by 0 bases, J by 3 bases; bases unmatched to a gene: 7. There are 17 amino acids in the CDR3, from cysteine to phenylalanine inclusive. Only the CDR3 DNA is retained, 51 bases long and in frame from the first base. CDR1 and CDR2 (MDHEN, SYDVKM) derive from the germline V gene. The library relied on the immunoSEQ multiplex PCR assay. Turning to the authors' computational methods: A statistical classification framework was built for diagnosing cytomegalovirus status from the catalog of TCR beta chain sequences. As stored in TCRdb, this immuneACCESS dataset retains in-frame rearrangements with V and J assigned. A fraction of the clones does not appear; measured against another copy, unresolved V genes explain less than half of the discrepancy, and the remainder lacks a known reason. The V and J calls and clone size come from that table; D and trimming were worked out from the DNA. The sample records approximately 120,000 clones, 70% to 90% of which are singletons. Of the sample, about 2.1% is held by the ten largest clones.

Donors formed part of the validation cohort, which comprised over a hundred subjects and was distinct from the first cohort of under 850 subjects. Points on this clone: What this receptor recognizes is not known. Qualities for individual bases were not recorded, and no much larger clone is one base off.

The chain is made from TRBV28 and TRBJ2-3, with 9 junctional bases fitting TRBD2. Sequencing was performed on PBMCs. The receptor was isolated from a woman aged 18-29 years in good health and CMV-seronegative. The nucleotides read TGTGCCAGCAGTTTATGGGCTAGCGGGATCGCGACAGATACGCAGTATTTT. The translation is CASSLWASGIATDTQYF.